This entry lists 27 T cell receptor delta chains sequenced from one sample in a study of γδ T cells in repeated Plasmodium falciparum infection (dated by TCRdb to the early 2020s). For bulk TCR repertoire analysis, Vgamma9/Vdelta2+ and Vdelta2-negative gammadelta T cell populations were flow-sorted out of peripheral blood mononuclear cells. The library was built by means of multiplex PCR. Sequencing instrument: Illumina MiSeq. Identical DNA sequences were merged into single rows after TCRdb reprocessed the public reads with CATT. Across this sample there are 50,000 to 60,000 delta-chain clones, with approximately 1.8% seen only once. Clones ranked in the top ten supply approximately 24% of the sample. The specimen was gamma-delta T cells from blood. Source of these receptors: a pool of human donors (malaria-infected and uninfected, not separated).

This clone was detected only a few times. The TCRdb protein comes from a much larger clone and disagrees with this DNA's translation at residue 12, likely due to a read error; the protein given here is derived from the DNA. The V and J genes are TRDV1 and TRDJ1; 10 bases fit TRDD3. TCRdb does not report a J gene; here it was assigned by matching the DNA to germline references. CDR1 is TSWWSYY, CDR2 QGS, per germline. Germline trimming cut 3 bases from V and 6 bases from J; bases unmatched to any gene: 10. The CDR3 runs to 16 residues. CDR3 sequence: CALGELRWGILNKLIF. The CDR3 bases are TGTGCTCTTGGGGAGCTCCGTTGGGGGATACTCAATAAACTCATCTTT.

The CDR3 sequence is CACDQLGDRRDTRQMFF. CDR3 nucleotide sequence: TGTGCCTGTGACCAACTGGGGGATCGGCGGGACACCCGACAGATGTTTTTC. The gene calls are TRDV2 and TRDJ3; 10 nucleotides align to TRDD3. As TCRdb names no J gene, one was assigned here on the basis of a DNA match to germline. CDR3 length equals 17 residues. Germline CDR1 GEAIGNYY, CDR2 EKD. J gave up 5 bases and V 3 bases, and 6 bases lay outside the gene matches.

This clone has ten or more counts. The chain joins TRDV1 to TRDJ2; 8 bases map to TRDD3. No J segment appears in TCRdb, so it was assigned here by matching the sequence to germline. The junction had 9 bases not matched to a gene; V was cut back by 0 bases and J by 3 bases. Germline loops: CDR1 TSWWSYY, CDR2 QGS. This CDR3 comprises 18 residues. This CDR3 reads CALGELFRWGTLTAQLFF. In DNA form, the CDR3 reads TGTGCTCTTGGGGAACTGTTCCGCTGGGGGACCCTGACAGCACAACTCTTCTTT.

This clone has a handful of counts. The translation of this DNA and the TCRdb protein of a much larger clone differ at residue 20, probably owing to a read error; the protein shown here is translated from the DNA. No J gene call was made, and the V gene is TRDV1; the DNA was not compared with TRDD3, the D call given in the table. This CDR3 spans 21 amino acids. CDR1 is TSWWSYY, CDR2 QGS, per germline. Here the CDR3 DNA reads TGTGCTCTTGGGCATATCCAGCCCTACTGGGGGATACAGGGTATGACCGATAAACTCACCTTT. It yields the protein CALGHIQPYWGIQGMTDKLTF.

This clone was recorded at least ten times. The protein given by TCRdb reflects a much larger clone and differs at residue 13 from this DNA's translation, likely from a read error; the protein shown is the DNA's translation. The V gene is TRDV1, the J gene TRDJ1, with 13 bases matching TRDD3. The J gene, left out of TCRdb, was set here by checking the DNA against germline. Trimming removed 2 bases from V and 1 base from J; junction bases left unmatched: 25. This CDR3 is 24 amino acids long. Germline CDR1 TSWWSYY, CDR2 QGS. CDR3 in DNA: TGTGCTCTTGGGGAAGCGGTAGGAACGGTCAAAACTCTGTACTGGGGGATACGCACCGATAAACTCATCTTT. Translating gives CALGEAVGTVKTLYWGIRTDKLIF.

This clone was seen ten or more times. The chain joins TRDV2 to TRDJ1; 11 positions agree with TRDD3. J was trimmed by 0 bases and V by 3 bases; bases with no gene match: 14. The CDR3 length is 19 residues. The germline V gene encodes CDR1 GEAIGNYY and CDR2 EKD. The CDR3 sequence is CACDPMLLGDTPYTDKLIF. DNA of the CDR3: TGTGCCTGTGACCCTATGCTTCTGGGGGATACCCCGTACACCGATAAACTCATCTTT.

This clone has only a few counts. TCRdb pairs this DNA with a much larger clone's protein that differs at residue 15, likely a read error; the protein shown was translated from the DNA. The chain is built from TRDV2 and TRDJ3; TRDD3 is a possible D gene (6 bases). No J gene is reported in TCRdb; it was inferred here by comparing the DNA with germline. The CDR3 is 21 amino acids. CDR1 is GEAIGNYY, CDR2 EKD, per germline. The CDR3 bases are TGTGCCTGTGACACGATGGGATCCCCAATAATAGAATCCTGGGGCACCCGACAGATGTTTTTC. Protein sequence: CACDTMGSPIIESWGTRQMFF.

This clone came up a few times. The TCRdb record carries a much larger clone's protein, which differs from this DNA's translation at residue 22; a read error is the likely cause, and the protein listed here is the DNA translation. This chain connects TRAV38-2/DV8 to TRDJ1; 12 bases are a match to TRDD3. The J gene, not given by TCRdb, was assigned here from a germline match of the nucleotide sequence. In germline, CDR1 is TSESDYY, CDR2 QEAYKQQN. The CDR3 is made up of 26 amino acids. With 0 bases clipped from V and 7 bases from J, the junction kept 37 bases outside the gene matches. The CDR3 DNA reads TGTGCTTATAGGAGCGCGTGGGCCCATCCTCTCAAAGACCGGTACTGGGGGATACCAATCTCCGCTAAACTCATCTTT. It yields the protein CAYRSAWAHPLKDRYWGIPISAKLIF.

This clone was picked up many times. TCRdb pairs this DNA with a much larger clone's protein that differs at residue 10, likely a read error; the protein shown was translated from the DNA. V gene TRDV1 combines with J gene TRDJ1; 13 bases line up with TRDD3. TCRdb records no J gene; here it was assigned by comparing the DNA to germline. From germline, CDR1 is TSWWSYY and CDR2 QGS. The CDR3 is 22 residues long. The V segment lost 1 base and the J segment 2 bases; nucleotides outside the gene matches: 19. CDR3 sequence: CALGEPPGFTLGDTVRTDKLIF. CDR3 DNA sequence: TGTGCTCTTGGGGAACCCCCGGGATTCACACTGGGGGATACGGTTCGTACCGATAAACTCATCTTT.

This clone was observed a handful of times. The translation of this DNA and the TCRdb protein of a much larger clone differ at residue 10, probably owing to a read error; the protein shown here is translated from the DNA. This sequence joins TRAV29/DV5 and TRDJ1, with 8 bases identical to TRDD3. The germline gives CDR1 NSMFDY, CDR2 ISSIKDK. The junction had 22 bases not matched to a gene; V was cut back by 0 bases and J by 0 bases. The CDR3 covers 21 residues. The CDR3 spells CAASAEVPFCWGTRNTDKLIF. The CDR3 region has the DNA TGTGCAGCAAGCGCGGAGGTTCCTTTCTGCTGGGGGACTAGGAACACCGATAAACTCATCTTT.

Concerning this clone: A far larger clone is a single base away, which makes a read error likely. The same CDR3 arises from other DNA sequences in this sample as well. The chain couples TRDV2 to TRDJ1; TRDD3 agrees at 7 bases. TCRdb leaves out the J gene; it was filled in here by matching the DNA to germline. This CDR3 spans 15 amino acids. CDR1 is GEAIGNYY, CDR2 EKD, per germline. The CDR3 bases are TGTGCCTGTGACACAAAGGGGGGATCCACCGACAAACTCATCTTT. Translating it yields CACDTKGGSTDKLIF.

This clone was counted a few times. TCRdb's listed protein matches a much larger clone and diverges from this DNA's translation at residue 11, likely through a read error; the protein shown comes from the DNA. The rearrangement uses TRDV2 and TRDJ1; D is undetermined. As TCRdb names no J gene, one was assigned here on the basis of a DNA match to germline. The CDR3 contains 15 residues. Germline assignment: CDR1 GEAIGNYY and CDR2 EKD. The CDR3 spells CACDTVTERTGKLIF. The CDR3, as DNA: TGTGCCTGTGACACCGTAACCGAAAGAACCGGTAAACTCATCTTT.

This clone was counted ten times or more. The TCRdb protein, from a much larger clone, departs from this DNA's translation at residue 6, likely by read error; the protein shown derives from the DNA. The CDR3 coding sequence is TGTGCTCTTGGGAAGGAGATTCTTTGGTGGGGGATACCAAAGTACACCGATAAACTCATCTTT. Translated: CALGKEILWWGIPKYTDKLIF. The rearrangement joins TRDV1 to TRDJ1; 10 bases map to TRDD3. This CDR3 is built from 21 residues. The J segment lost 0 bases and the V segment lost 5 bases, leaving 21 bases of the junction unmatched. Germline V gene sequence: CDR1 TSWWSYY, CDR2 QGS.

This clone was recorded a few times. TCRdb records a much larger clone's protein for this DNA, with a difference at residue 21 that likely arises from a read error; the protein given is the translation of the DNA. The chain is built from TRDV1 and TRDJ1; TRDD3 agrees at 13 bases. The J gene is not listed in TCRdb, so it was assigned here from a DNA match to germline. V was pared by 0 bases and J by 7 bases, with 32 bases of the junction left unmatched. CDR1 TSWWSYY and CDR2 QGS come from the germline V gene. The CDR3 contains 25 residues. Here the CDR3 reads CALGELSYFWRSPYTGGYAAGKLIF. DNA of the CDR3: TGTGCTCTTGGGGAACTAAGCTACTTTTGGCGGTCTCCATATACTGGGGGATACGCGGCCGGTAAACTCATCTTT.

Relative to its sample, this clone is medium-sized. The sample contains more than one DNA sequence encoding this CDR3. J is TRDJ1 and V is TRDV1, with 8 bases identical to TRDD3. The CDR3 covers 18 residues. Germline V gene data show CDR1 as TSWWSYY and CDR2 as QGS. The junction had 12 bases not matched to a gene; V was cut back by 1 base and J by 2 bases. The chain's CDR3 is CALGERGAGILGTDKLIF. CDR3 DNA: TGTGCTCTTGGGGAACGTGGAGCGGGGATACTGGGTACCGATAAACTCATCTTT.

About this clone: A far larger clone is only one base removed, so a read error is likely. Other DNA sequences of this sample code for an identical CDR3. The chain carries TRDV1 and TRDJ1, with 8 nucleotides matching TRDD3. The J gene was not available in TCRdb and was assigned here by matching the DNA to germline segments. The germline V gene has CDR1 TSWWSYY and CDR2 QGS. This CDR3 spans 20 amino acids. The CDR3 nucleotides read TGCGCTCTTGGGGATCCACACCGTCGTACTGGGGGTCAATACACCGATAAACTCATCTTT. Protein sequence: CALGDPHRRTGGQYTDKLIF.

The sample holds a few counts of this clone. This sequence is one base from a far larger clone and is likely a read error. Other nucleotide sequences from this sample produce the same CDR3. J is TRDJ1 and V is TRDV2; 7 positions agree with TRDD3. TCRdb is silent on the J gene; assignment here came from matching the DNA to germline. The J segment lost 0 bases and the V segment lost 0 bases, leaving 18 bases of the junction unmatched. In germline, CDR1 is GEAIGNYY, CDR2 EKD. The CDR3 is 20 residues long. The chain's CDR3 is CACDTERGYAQSGDTDKLIF. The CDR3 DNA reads TGTGCCTGTGACACCGAACGAGGATACGCGCAGAGTGGGGACACCGATAAACTCATCTTT.

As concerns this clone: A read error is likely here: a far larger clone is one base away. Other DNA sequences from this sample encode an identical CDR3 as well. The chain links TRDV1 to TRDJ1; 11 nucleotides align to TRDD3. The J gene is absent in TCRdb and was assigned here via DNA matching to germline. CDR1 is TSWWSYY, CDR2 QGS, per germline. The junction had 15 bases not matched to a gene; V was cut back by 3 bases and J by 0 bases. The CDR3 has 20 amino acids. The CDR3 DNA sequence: TGTGCTCTTGGGGAGCTTTCCTTTTACTGGGGGATATGGTACACCGATAAACTCATCTTT. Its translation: CALGELSFYWGIWYTDKLIF.

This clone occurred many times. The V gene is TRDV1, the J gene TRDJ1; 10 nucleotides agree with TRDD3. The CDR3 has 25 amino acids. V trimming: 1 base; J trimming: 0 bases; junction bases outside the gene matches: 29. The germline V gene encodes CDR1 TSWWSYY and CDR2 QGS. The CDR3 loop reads CALGEPTPRLLTRTGGFRYTDKLIF. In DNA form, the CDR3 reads TGTGCTCTTGGGGAACCAACCCCTCGCCTACTCACACGTACTGGGGGATTTAGGTACACCGATAAACTCATCTTT.

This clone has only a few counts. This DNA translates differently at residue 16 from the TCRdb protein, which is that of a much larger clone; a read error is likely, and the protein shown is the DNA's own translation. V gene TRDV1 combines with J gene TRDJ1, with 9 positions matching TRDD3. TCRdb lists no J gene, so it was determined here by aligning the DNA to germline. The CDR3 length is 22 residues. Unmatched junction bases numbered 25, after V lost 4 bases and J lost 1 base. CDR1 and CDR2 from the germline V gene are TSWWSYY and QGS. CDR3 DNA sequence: TGTGCTCTTGGGGCTCCTATCCACCGAGTCCCGTACTGGGGGAAGTGCACCGATAAACTCATCTTT. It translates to CALGAPIHRVPYWGKCTDKLIF.

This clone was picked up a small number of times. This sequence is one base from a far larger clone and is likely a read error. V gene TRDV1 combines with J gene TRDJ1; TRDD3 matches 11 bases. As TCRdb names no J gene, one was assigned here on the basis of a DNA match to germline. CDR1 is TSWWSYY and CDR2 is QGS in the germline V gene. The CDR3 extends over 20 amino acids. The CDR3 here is CALGELPPIQLTGGYDKLIF. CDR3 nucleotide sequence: TGTGCCCTTGGGGAACTACCTCCTATCCAACTTACTGGGGGATACGATAAACTCATCTTT.

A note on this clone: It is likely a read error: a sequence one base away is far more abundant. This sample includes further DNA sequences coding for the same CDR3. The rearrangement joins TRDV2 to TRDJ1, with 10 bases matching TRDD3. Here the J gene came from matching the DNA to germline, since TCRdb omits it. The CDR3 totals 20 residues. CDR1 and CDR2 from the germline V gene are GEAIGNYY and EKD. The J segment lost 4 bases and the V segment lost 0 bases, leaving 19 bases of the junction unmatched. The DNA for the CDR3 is TGTGCCTGTGACACCGGCACTACTCTTAGGTGGGGGATACATAGCGATAAACTCATCTTT. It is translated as CACDTGTTLRWGIHSDKLIF.

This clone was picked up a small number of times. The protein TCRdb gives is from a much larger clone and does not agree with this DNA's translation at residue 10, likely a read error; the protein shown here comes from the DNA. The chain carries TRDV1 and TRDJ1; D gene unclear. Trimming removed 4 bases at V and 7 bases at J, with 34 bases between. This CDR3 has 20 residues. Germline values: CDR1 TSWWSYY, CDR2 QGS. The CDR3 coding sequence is TGTGCTCTTGGGGGACGCTCCGTATTCCCATACCGTAATGGCGACCTTAAACTCATCTTT. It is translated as CALGGRSVFPYRNGDLKLIF.

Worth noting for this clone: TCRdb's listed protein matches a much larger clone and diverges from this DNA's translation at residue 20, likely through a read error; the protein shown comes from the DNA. Here the CDR3 reads CALGENQFKYWGTPLYTDKFIF. In nucleotides, the CDR3 is TGTGCTCTTGGGGAAAACCAATTCAAGTACTGGGGGACACCTCTGTACACCGATAAATTCATCTTT. The V gene is TRDV1, the J gene TRDJ1; 9 bases agree with TRDD3. Germline lookup yields CDR1 TSWWSYY and CDR2 QGS. The CDR3 covers 22 residues.

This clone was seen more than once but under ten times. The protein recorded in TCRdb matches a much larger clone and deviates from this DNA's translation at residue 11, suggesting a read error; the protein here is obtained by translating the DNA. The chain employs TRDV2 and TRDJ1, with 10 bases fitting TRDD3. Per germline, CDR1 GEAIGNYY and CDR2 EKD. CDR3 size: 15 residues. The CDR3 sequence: CACDPLGDSTEKLIF. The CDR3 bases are TGTGCCTGTGACCCCCTGGGGGATAGCACCGAGAAACTAATCTTT.

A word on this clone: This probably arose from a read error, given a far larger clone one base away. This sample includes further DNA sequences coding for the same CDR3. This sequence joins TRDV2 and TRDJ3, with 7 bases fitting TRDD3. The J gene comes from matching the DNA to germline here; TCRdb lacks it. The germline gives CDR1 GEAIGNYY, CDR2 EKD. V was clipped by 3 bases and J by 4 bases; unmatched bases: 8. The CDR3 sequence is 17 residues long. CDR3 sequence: CACDGYWGAWDTRQMFF. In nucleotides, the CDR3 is TGTGCCTGTGACGGGTACTGGGGAGCTTGGGACACCCGACAGATGTTTTTC.

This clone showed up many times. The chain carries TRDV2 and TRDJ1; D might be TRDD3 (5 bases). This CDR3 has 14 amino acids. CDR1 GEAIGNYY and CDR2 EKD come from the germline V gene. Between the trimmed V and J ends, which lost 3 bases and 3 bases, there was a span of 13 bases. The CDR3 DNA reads TGTGCCTGTGACGTCTTGGGTGGGGCCGATAAACTCATCTTT. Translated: CACDVLGGADKLIF.